This entry describes one TCR beta chain. The antigen remains undetermined. Unexposed donor CD4+ T cells date from about 2011-2018, before the COVID-19 pandemic. CDR3 length: 14 amino acids. Germline CDR1 reads KGHSH; CDR2 reads LQKENI. Trimming removed 2 bases from V and 7 bases from J; junction bases left unmatched: 6. Libraries were prepared by immunoSEQ multiplex PCR; TCRdb keeps only in-frame clonotypes and omits some of them. The repertoire holds about 59,000 clones, with 80% to 90% as singletons. This specimen belongs to a study of CD4 T cells in relation to SARS-CoV-2 and coronaviruses. Broader study findings: The cross-reactivity analysis covered only spike protein, not other viral proteins.

This TCR was recovered from a human donor in good health. V is TRBV18 and J is TRBJ2-7; TRBD1 aligns across 9 bases. Sequences were obtained from memory CD4+ T cells from PBMCs. This CDR3 reads CASSPGTGFLEQYF. The CDR3 DNA reads TGTGCCAGCTCACCAGGGACAGGGTTCTTGGAGCAGTACTTC. Based on the CDR3 plus reference TRBV18 and TRBJ2-7, the full variable domain is NAGVMQNPRHLVRRRGQEARLRCSPMKGHSHVYWYRQLPEEGLKFMVYLQKENIIDESGMPKERFSAEFPKEGPSILRIQQVVRGDSAAYFCASSPGTGFLEQYFGPGTRLTVT.